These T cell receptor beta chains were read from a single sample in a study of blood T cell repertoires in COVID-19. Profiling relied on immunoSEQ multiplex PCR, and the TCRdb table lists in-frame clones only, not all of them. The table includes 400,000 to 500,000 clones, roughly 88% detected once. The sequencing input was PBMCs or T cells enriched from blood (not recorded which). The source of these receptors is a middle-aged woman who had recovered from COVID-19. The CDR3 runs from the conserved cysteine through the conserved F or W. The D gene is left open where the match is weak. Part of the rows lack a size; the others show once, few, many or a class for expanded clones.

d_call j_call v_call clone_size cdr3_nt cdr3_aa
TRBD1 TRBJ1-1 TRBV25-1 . TGTGCCAGCAGTGCCCCCGGGACAGGGAGGGAAGCTTTCTTT CASSAPGTGREAFF
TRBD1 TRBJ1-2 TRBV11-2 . TGTGCCAGCACACCTCAGGGGGTCTATGGCTACACCTTC CASTPQGVYGYTF
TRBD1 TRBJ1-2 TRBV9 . TGTGCCAGCAGCCCCTGGGACAGGGGCTATGGCTACACCTTC CASSPWDRGYGYTF
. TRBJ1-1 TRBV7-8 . TGTGCCAGCAGCTTATTGACGGGGACTGAAGCTTTCTTT CASSLLTGTEAFF
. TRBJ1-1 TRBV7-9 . TGTGCCAGCAGCTTAGTTGACACCTCCTCCCCGGGGGACACTGAAGCTTTCTTT CASSLVDTSSPGDTEAFF
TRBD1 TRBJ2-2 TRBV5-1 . TGCGCCAGCAGCCCTACCTCGGGACAGTCTGGCGGGGAGCTGTTTTTT CASSPTSGQSGGELFF
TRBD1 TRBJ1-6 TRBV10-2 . TGCGCCAGCAGAGCCGGGACAGTGTTTAGTTCACCCCTCCACTTT CASRAGTVFSSPLHF
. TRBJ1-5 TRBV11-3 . TGTGCCAGCAGCTTAGATGGGGCAGGAGGGCAGCCCCAGCATTTT CASSLDGAGGQPQHF
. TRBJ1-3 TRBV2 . TGTGCCAGCCAGGAGGGGAGCTCTGGAAACACCATATATTTT CASQEGSSGNTIYF
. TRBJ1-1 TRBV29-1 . TGCAGCGTTGAGCGGAAGACAGCCACTGAAGCTTTCTTT CSVERKTATEAFF
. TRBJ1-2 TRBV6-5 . TGTGCCAGCAGATTAGACAGCCTCTATGGCTACACCTTC CASRLDSLYGYTF
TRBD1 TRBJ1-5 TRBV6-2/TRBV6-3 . TGTGCCAGCAGTACAGGGGTTAGGAGCAATCAGCCCCAGCATTTT CASSTGVRSNQPQHF
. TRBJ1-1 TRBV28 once TGTGCCAGCAGCAGACTGGCGGAAGGCTTGAACACTGAAGCTTTCTTT CASSRLAEGLNTEAFF
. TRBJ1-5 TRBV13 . TGTGCCAGCAGCCGTGGCAGGAGCAATCAGCCCCAGCATTTT CASSRGRSNQPQHF
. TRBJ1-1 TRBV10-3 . TGTGCCATCCGGGAGAACACTGAAGCTTTCTTT CAIRENTEAFF
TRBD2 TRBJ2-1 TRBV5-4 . TGTGCCAGCAGCTCGGGACTAGCGGGAGGGGAGCAGTTCTTC CASSSGLAGGEQFF
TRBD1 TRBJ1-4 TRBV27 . TGTGCCAGCAGTTGGGACAGGGTTGGTGAAAAACTGTTTTTT CASSWDRVGEKLFF
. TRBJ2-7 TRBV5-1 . TGCGCCAGCAGCTTGGGCAGTTCCTACGAGCAGTACTTC CASSLGSSYEQYF
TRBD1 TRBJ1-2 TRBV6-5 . TGTGCCAGCAGTTACCCCACAGGGGACGGCTACACCTTC CASSYPTGDGYTF
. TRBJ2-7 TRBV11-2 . TGTGCCAGCAGCTTAAATGCGGTCTACGAGCAGTACTTC CASSLNAVYEQYF
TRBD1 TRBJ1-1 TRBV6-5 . TGTGCCAGCAGTTACTCGGCAGGGGGCGGATGGACTGAAGCTTTCTTT CASSYSAGGGWTEAFF
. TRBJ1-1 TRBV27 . TGTGCCAGCAGTTTTCAGGGCTCTGGGACTGAAGCTTTCTTT CASSFQGSGTEAFF
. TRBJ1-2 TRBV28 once TGTGCCAGCTTCGGCGGGGGGGTAAACTATGGCTACACCTTC CASFGGGVNYGYTF
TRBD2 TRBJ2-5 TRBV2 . TGTGCCAGCAGTCCGGAGACTAGCGGGTTTGAGACCCAGTACTTC CASSPETSGFETQYF
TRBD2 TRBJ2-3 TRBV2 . TGTGCCAGCAGCCCCTGGACTAGCGGGGGGGATACGCAGTATTTT CASSPWTSGGDTQYF
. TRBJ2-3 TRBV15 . TGTGCCACCAGCAGAGACAGACTAGAGAGCACAGATACGCAGTATTTT CATSRDRLESTDTQYF
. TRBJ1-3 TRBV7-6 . TGTGCCAGCAGCCTAAGAAGTAGCTCTGGAAACACCATATATTTT CASSLRSSSGNTIYF
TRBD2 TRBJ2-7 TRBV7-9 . TGTGCCAGCAGCTTCGGGGGAGGGAGCTACGAGCAGTACTTC CASSFGGGSYEQYF
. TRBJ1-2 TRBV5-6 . TGTGCCAGCAACTTCCTTCCCGAGGATTTCTATGGCTACACCTTC CASNFLPEDFYGYTF
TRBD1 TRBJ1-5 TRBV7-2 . TGTGCCAGCAGCCAGGGACAGGGGGCTCAGCCCCAGCATTTT CASSQGQGAQPQHF
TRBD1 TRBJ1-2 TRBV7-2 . TGTGCCAGCAGCTCAGGACAGGGCTATGGCTACACCTTC CASSSGQGYGYTF
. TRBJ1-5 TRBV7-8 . TGTGCCAGCAGCTTAGCGAGCAGGCGAGGCAATCAGCCCCAGCATTTT CASSLASRRGNQPQHF
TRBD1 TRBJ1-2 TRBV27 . TGTGCCAGCAGTTCCATGACAGGGCTCGGCTACACCTTC CASSSMTGLGYTF